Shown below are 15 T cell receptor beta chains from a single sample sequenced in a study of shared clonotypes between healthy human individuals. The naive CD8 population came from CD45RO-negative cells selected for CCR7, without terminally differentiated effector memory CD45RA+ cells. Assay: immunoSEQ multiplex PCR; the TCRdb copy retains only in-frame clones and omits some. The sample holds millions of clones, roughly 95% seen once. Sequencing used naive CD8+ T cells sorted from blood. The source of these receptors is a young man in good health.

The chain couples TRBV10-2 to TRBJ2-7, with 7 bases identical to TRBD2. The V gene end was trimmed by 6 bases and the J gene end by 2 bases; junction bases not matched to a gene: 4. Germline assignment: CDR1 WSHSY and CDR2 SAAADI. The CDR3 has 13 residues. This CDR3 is CASSVAGPYEQYF. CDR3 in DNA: TGCGCCAGCAGCGTAGCGGGCCCCTACGAGCAGTACTTC.

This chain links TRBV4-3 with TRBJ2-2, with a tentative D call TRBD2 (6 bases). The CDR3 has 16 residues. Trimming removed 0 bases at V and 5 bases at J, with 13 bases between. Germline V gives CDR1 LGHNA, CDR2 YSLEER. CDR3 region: CASSQDSTRKTGELFF. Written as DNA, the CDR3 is TGCGCCAGCAGCCAAGATTCGACTAGAAAGACCGGGGAGCTGTTTTTT.

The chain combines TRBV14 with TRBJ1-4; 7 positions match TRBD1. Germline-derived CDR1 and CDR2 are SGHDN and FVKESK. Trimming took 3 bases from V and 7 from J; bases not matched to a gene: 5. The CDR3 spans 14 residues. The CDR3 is CASSQGQGVEKLFF. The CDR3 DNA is TGTGCCAGCAGCCAGGGGCAGGGGGTTGAAAAACTGTTTTTT.

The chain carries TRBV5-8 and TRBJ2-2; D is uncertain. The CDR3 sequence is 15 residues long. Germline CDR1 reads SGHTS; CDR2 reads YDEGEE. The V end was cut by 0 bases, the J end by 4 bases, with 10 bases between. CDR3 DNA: TGTGCCAGCAGCTTGGTACTACTGGGCACCGGGGAGCTGTTTTTT. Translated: CASSLVLLGTGELFF.

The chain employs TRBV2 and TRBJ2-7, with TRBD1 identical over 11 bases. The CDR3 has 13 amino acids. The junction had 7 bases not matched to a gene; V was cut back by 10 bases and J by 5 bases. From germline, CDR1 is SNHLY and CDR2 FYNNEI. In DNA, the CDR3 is TGTGCCACTCGGACAGGGGGCTACCACGAGCAGTACTTC. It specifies CATRTGGYHEQYF. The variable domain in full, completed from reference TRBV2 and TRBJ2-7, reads EPEVTQTPSHQVTQMGQEVILRCVPISNHLYFYWYRQILGQKVEFLVSFYNNEISEKSEIFDDQFSVERPDGSNFTLKIRSTKLEDSAMYFCATRTGGYHEQYFGPGTRLTVT.

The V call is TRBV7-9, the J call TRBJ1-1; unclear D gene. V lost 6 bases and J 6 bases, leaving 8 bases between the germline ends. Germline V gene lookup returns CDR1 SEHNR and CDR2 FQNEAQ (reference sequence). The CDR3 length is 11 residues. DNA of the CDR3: TGTGCCAGCAGGGGGTCGGCTGAAGCTTTCTTT. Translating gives CASRGSAEAFF.

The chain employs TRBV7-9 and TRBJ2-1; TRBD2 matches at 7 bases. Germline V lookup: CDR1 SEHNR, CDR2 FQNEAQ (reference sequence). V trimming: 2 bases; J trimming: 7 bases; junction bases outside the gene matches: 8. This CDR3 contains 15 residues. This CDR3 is CASSLLYREDNEQFF. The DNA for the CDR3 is TGTGCCAGCAGCTTACTGTACCGGGAGGATAATGAGCAGTTCTTC.

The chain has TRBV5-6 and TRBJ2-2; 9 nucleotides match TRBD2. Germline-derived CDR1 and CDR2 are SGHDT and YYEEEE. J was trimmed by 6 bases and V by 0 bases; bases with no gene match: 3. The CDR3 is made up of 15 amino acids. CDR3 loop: CASSLVRGGPGELFF. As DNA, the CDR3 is TGTGCCAGCAGCTTGGTGCGGGGGGGCCCCGGGGAGCTGTTTTTT.

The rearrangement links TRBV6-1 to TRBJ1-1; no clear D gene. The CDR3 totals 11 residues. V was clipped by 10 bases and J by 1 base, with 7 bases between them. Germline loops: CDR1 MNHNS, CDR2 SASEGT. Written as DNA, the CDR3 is TGTGCCACCACACAGAACACTGAAGCTTTCTTT. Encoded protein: CATTQNTEAFF.

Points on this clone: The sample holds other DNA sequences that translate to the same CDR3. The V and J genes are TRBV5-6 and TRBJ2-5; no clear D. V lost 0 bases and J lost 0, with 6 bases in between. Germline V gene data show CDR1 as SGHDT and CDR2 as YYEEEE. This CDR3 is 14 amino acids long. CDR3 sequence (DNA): TGTGCCAGCAGCTTGGTCGGTGACCAAGAGACCCAGTACTTC. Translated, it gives CASSLVGDQETQYF.

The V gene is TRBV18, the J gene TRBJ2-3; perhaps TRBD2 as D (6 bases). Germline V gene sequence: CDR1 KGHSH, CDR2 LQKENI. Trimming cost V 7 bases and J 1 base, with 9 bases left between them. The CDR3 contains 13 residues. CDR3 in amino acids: CASLGGGTDTQYF. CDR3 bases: TGTGCCAGCTTAGGAGGGGGCACAGATACGCAGTATTTT.

In DNA, the CDR3 is TGCGCCAGCAGCCAATCCGTCAGCGGGAGTAAACTTAGCTACGAGCAGTACTTC. Translated: CASSQSVSGSKLSYEQYF. V and J are TRBV4-1 and TRBJ2-7, with 8 bases identical to TRBD2. Losses at the gene ends were 2 bases for V and 3 bases for J; bases not matched to a gene: 15. From germline, CDR1 is MGHRA and CDR2 YSYEKL. The CDR3 is 18 residues long.

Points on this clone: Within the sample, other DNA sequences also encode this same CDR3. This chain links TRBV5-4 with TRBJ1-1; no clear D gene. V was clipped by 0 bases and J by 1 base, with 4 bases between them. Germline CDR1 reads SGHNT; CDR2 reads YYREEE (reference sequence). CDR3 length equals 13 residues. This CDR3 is CASSLGPNTEAFF. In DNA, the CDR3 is TGTGCCAGCAGCTTGGGGCCGAACACTGAAGCTTTCTTT.

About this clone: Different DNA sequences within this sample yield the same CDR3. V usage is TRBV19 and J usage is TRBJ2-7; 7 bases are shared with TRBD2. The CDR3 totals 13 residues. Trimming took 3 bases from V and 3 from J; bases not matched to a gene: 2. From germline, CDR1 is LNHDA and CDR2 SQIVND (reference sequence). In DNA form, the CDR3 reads TGTGCCAGTAGTATCCCGGGGGGCTACGAGCAGTACTTC. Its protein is CASSIPGGYEQYF.

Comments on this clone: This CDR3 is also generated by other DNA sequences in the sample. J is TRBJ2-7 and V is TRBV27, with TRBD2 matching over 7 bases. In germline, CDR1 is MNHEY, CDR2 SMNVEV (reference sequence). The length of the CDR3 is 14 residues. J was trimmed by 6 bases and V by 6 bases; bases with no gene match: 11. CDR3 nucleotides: TGTGCCAGCAGCTTCGTGGGAGGGCCAGGCGAGCAGTACTTC. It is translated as CASSFVGGPGEQYF.